The clone carrying this TCR beta chain was detected only a few times. CDR3 length equals 13 residues. Germline CDR1 SQVTM, CDR2 ANQGSEA. V was clipped by 4 bases and J by 4 bases; unmatched bases: 5. The data were obtained in a study of neoadjuvant anti-PD-1 for oral cavity cancer. Sample time point: after neoadjuvant nivolumab, at surgical resection. These newly diagnosed stage II-IVA oral cavity squamous cell carcinoma patients had no prior systemic or radiation treatment. TCRdb's table, derived via immunoSEQ multiplex PCR, lists solely in-frame clones and lacks some. The sample lists nearly 15,000 clones, 35% to 40% occurring once.

The sequencing used tumor tissue, collected after nivolumab (anti-PD-1) treatment. This clonotype was sampled from a person between 40 and 85 years old with oral cavity squamous cell carcinoma. This chain links TRBV29-1 with TRBJ2-5; 8 positions agree with TRBD2. The CDR3 loop is CSVVRTSRETQYF. The DNA of the CDR3 is TGCAGCGTTGTTAGGACTAGCCGAGAGACCCAGTACTTC.